This TCR beta chain was obtained from a study of Graves' ophthalmopathy and Graves' hyperthyroidism. Overall study findings and caveats: Ophthalmopathy progression cases were predicted by the model with roughly 68% sensitivity and 72.22% specificity.

To note about this clonotype: No antigen is known for it.

With 4 bases removed from V and 7 bases from J, the gap between germline ends came to 18 bases. The CDR3 spans 15 residues. Looked up from germline, CDR1 is SGHTA and CDR2 is FQGNSA. Scientists amplified the TCR beta CDR3 regions from RNA transcripts. RT-PCR was first run with HTBI primers, then multiplex PCR in a second round. A single record per CDR3 protein comes from TCRdb applying MiXCR to the multiplex PCR reads. This table holds 600,000 to 700,000 distinct CDR3 sequences, approximately 39% found once. Having ophthalmopathy, the donors showed moderate-to-severe activity, CAS ≥3 and NOSPECS ≥4, with disease lasting under 3 months.

The receptor's source is an adult man with Graves' ophthalmopathy. The material sequenced was peripheral blood. The V gene is TRBV7-2, the J gene TRBJ2-3; perhaps TRBD2 as D (6 bases). The CDR3 DNA reads TGTGCCAGCAGCTCCCAGTGGAGGGCGGAAAATACGCAGTATTTT. Its translation: CASSSQWRAENTQYF.